The 31 T cell receptor beta chains listed next were all sequenced from one sample in a study of CD8 T cells in ankylosing spondylitis. General study findings and limits: Roughly 8 highly homologous variants made up a TCR beta motif that seemed to typify ankylosing spondylitis blood.

Antigens of these TCRs are unknown. TCRdb recomputed calls from the 5' RACE reads with MiXCR, one row per CDR3 protein. The sample includes more than 400,000 distinct CDR3 sequences, about 5% of them seen just once. Input material: blood, either unsorted or a sorted T cell fraction (not recorded which). All receptors come from a male donor with ankylosing spondylitis.

V and J are TRBV6-2 or TRBV6-3 and TRBJ2-7; TRBD2 is a possible D gene (5 bases). The CDR3 is 16 residues long. Germline lookup yields CDR1 MNHEY and CDR2 SVGEGT. Trimming left V 0 bases short and J 3 bases short, with 15 bases between. The CDR3 DNA follows: TGTGCCAGCAGTTACTCGCTTGGGAGCTCTAACTACGAGCAGTACTTC. This encodes CASSYSLGSSNYEQYF.

At least ten counts were recorded for this clonotype. The CDR3 DNA follows: TGTGCCAGCAGGGCTACTTACACAGATACGCAGTATTTT. It specifies CASRATYTDTQYF. V and J are TRBV6-1 and TRBJ2-3, with unresolved D. The CDR3 totals 13 residues. V was cut by 6 bases and J by 2 bases, with 9 bases left in between. CDR1 is MNHNS and CDR2 is SASEGT in the germline V gene.

At least ten counts were recorded for this clonotype. The gene calls are TRBV20-1 and TRBJ2-2, with D possibly matching TRBD1 (5 bases). Germline CDR1 and CDR2: DFQATT and SNEGSKA (reference sequence). V gave up 0 bases and J gave up 7 bases, with 9 bases separating them. This CDR3 comprises 13 residues. CDR3 residues: CSAREATGGELFF. DNA for the CDR3: TGCAGTGCTAGAGAGGCCACAGGCGGGGAGCTGTTTTTT.

This clonotype was detected only a few times. The chain combines TRBV7-6 with TRBJ2-3; D gene ambiguous. Germline V CDR1 and CDR2: SGHVS, FNYEAQ. CDR3 size: 12 residues. V was pared by 5 bases and J by 6 bases, with 9 bases between. CDR3 bases: TGTGCCAGCAGCCCGCGTCAGGATACGCAGTATTTT. This gives the protein CASSPRQDTQYF.

This clonotype was observed at least ten times. The V gene is TRBV5-1, the J gene TRBJ2-1; 9 bases fit TRBD1. This CDR3 is 16 amino acids long. CDR1 is SGHRS, CDR2 YFSETQ, per germline. V dropped 4 bases and J dropped 7; count of bases not matched to a gene: 12. The CDR3 coding sequence is TGCGCCAGCAGCGTTATGGGACAGGGTGGTATGAATGAGCAGTTCTTC. Translating gives CASSVMGQGGMNEQFF.

There are many counts of this clonotype. The chain recombines TRBV4-3 with TRBJ1-6; 7 bases line up with TRBD1. The V gene end was trimmed by 0 bases and the J gene end by 7 bases; junction bases not matched to a gene: 3. CDR1 and CDR2 from the germline V gene are LGHNA and YSLEER. The CDR3 contains 15 residues. The chain's CDR3 is CASSQEGGQNSPLHF. DNA for the CDR3: TGCGCCAGCAGCCAAGAAGGGGGCCAAAATTCACCCCTCCACTTT.

This clonotype appeared many times. The chain combines TRBV20-1 with TRBJ2-3; D not certain. The V and J ends lost 0 bases and 5 bases respectively, with 18 bases between them. Germline lookup yields CDR1 DFQATT and CDR2 SNEGSKA (reference sequence). The CDR3 contains 16 residues. In nucleotides, the CDR3 is TGCAGTGCTAGAGATTCAAAGCACAATAAAGGAGATACGCAGTATTTT. Protein: CSARDSKHNKGDTQYF.

This rearrangement joins TRBV5-1 to TRBJ2-4; 7 positions agree with TRBD2. V lost 3 bases and J lost 6; bases outside the gene matches: 9. The CDR3 is 15 residues long. Germline V gene lookup returns CDR1 SGHRS and CDR2 YFSETQ. CDR3 in DNA: TGCGCCAGCAGCTGGGGGTGGAGACTAGCAAACATTCAGTACTTC. Translated, it gives CASSWGWRLANIQYF.

This clonotype was seen repeatedly, ten times or more. J is TRBJ1-5 and V is TRBV4-3; D gene uncertain. The CDR3 is made up of 13 amino acids. Germline-derived CDR1 and CDR2 are LGHNA and YSLEER. With 0 bases removed from V and 7 bases from J, the gap between germline ends came to 7 bases. Here the CDR3 DNA reads TGCGCCAGCAGCCAAGACGGCACCCAGCCCCAGCATTTT. As protein: CASSQDGTQPQHF.

This clonotype has ten or more counts. The rearrangement joins TRBV20-1 to TRBJ2-7; 10 nucleotides align to TRBD2. This CDR3 comprises 13 residues. Trimming removed 3 bases from V and 6 bases from J; junction bases left unmatched: 5. Germline V gives CDR1 DFQATT, CDR2 SNEGSKA (reference sequence). In DNA, the CDR3 is TGCAGTGCTAGCCCTAGCGGGGGATTCGAGCAGTACTTC. It specifies CSASPSGGFEQYF.

This clonotype was counted many times. The J gene is TRBJ1-6, the V gene TRBV9; tentatively, D is TRBD1 (5 bases). This CDR3 region has 15 residues. V lost 1 base, J lost 6 bases, and 11 bases lay in between. Germline CDR1 is SGDLS and CDR2 is YYNGEE. As DNA, the CDR3 is TGTGCCAGCAGCGTAACCACGGGGCGTAATTCACCCCTCCACTTT. Translation: CASSVTTGRNSPLHF.

The J gene is TRBJ2-1, the V gene TRBV9, with D perhaps matching TRBD2 (5 bases). Trimming took off 0 bases at V and 6 bases at J, with 13 bases between the two ends. The germline V gene encodes CDR1 SGDLS and CDR2 YYNGEE. The CDR3 consists of 15 residues. Here the CDR3 reads CASSVGGPPLNEQFF. The DNA of the CDR3 is TGTGCCAGCAGCGTAGGCGGGCCCCCCCTCAATGAGCAGTTCTTC.

The chain has TRBV7-3 and TRBJ2-2; a possible D gene is TRBD1 (6 bases). Germline V CDR1 and CDR2: SGHTA, FQGTGA. The length of the CDR3 is 16 residues. V was clipped by 1 base and J by 9 bases, with 18 bases between them. CDR3 sequence reads: CASSLIPTGFTRELFF. In nucleotides, the CDR3 is TGTGCCAGCAGCTTAATCCCCACAGGGTTCACTCGGGAGCTGTTTTTT.

This clonotype was observed many times. The chain is built from TRBV20-1 and TRBJ2-7, with TRBD1 matching 9 bases. The CDR3 has 15 residues. With V trimmed by 0 bases and J by 2 bases, 5 bases remained unmatched. The germline V gene encodes CDR1 DFQATT and CDR2 SNEGSKA (reference sequence). Written as DNA, the CDR3 is TGCAGTGCTAGAGACCCGGGGACAGGGACCTACGAGCAGTACTTC. It yields the protein CSARDPGTGTYEQYF.

This clonotype was found many times. The chain recombines TRBV5-1 with TRBJ2-3; D may be TRBD2 (5 bases). V lost 0 bases to trimming and J lost 2 bases, with 7 bases between them. Germline CDR1 is SGHRS and CDR2 is YFSETQ. There are 14 residues in the CDR3. CDR3 nucleotides: TGCGCCAGCAGCTTGGAGCGGAACACAGATACGCAGTATTTT. Translating it yields CASSLERNTDTQYF.

The chain recombines TRBV12-3 or TRBV12-4 with TRBJ2-6; maybe TRBD1 (6 bases). V was pared by 6 bases and J by 4 bases, with 16 bases between. The CDR3 sequence is 16 residues long. The CDR3 is CASSPRGTTGANVLTF. The CDR3 nucleotides are TGTGCCAGCAGCCCCAGGGGCACGACCGGGGCCAACGTCCTGACTTTC.

The chain recombines TRBV20-1 with TRBJ2-1; 12 nucleotides line up with TRBD2. This CDR3 spans 12 amino acids. Looked up from germline, CDR1 is DFQATT and CDR2 is SNEGSKA (reference sequence). The CDR3 nucleotides read TGCAGGACTAGCGGGGGACACAATGAGCAGTTCTTC. Protein product: CRTSGGHNEQFF.

This clonotype was seen ten or more times. The chain has TRBV7-2 and TRBJ1-5; no clear D. This CDR3 has 12 amino acids. Germline CDR1 reads SGHTA; CDR2 reads FQGNSA. Trimming left V 4 bases short and J 3 bases short, with 4 bases between. CDR3 sequence: CASSSYNQPQHF. As DNA, the CDR3 is TGTGCCAGCAGCTCGTACAATCAGCCCCAGCATTTT.

This clonotype was seen many times. This sequence joins TRBV6-6 and TRBJ2-7; possibly TRBD1 for D (5 bases). The germline gives CDR1 MNHNY, CDR2 SVGAGI (reference sequence). V was pared by 0 bases and J by 7 bases, with 7 bases between. The CDR3 runs 12 residues. The CDR3 spells CASSYSGPEQYF. The CDR3 DNA sequence: TGTGCCAGCAGTTACTCGGGGCCTGAGCAGTACTTC.

This clonotype was seen at least ten times. DNA of the CDR3: TGTGCCAGCAGCTTCCGAGATGCTAGCGGGGGGGCCAAAAACATTCAGTACTTC. Translation: CASSFRDASGGAKNIQYF. The gene calls are TRBV11-2 and TRBJ2-4, with TRBD2 matching over 11 bases. J gave up 1 base and V 3 bases, and 8 bases lay outside the gene matches. Germline lookup yields CDR1 SGHAT and CDR2 FQNNGV. The CDR3 loop spans 18 amino acids.

The table lists this clonotype with many counts. The chain joins TRBV5-1 to TRBJ2-1; D uncertain. Germline values: CDR1 SGHRS, CDR2 YFSETQ. This CDR3 spans 15 amino acids. V was trimmed by 7 bases and J by 1 base, leaving 15 bases between them. The CDR3 DNA follows: TGCGCCAGCCGGGCCGTAGGGATTTCCTACAATGAGCAGTTCTTC. This translates into CASRAVGISYNEQFF.

This clonotype was counted at least ten times. J is TRBJ2-1 and V is TRBV12-3 or TRBV12-4, with 9 bases that match TRBD2. The CDR3 runs to 17 residues. Trimming at V came to 3 bases and at J to 7 bases, leaving 13 bases not matched to a gene. The CDR3 is CASSFGTSWTLVNEQFF. DNA for the CDR3: TGTGCCAGCAGTTTTGGGACTAGCTGGACTCTTGTGAATGAGCAGTTCTTC.

Regarding this clonotype: A clone one base away is much larger, so this may be a read error. This chain uses TRBV5-1 with TRBJ2-5, with no clear D. This CDR3 has 14 amino acids. Germline V gives CDR1 SGHRS, CDR2 YFSETQ. The CDR3 loop is CATSFVGSKETQYF. CDR3 in DNA: TGCGCCACCAGCTTTGTAGGAAGCAAAGAGACCCAGTACTTC.

This clonotype appeared many times. The chain couples TRBV5-1 to TRBJ2-7; D is tentatively TRBD1 or TRBD2 (5 bases each). Per the germline V gene, CDR1 is SGHRS and CDR2 is YFSETQ. The CDR3 loop spans 15 amino acids. Trimming left V 4 bases short and J 3 bases short, with 17 bases between. The CDR3 loop is CASSVLTGPFYEQYF. The CDR3, as DNA: TGCGCCAGCAGCGTCCTAACGGGGCCTTTCTACGAGCAGTACTTC.

Many counts were recorded for this clonotype. The chain is built from TRBV14 and TRBJ1-5; D is unresolved. The germline V gene has CDR1 SGHDN and CDR2 FVKESK. V was shortened by 4 bases and J by 5 bases, with 12 bases between the two germline ends. This CDR3 has 14 residues. The CDR3 bases are TGTGCCAGCAGCCCGTTAGGGAGCGATCAGCCCCAGCATTTT. The encoded protein is CASSPLGSDQPQHF.

This clonotype was observed many times. The CDR3 loop is CASSPIKPWESYEQYF. In DNA form, the CDR3 reads TGTGCCAGCAGCCCCATTAAGCCCTGGGAATCCTACGAGCAGTACTTC. J is TRBJ2-7 and V is TRBV5-5, with D uncertain. The V end lost 4 bases, the J end lost 1 base, and 18 bases lay between the germline ends. The germline V gene has CDR1 SGHKS and CDR2 YYEKEE (reference sequence). CDR3 length equals 16 residues.

About this clonotype: A much more abundant neighbour one base away suggests this may be a read error. V is TRBV10-1 and J is TRBJ1-1, with 7 positions matching TRBD1. Trimming cost V 5 bases and J 3 bases; bases outside gene matches: 15. The germline gives CDR1 WNHNN, CDR2 SYGVQD (reference sequence). This CDR3 spans 17 amino acids. The CDR3 region is CASSRDRVRRADTEAFF. CDR3 in DNA: TGCGCCAGCAGTAGAGACAGGGTCCGACGCGCGGACACTGAAGCTTTCTTT.

This clonotype was counted at least ten times. The chain couples TRBV27 to TRBJ1-5; no clear D. V lost 8 bases and J 6 bases, leaving 17 bases between the germline ends. This CDR3 contains 14 residues. CDR1 MNHEY and CDR2 SMNVEV come from the germline V gene (reference sequence). The CDR3, as DNA: TGTGCCAGCCGAGAAGGTACTGGGGTTCAGCCCCAGCATTTT. Amino acid sequence: CASREGTGVQPQHF.

The chain is built from TRBV28 and TRBJ1-5; D ambiguous. Per germline, CDR1 MDHEN and CDR2 SYDVKM. V gave up 6 bases and J gave up 2 bases, with 17 bases separating them. This CDR3 region has 16 residues. CDR3 amino acids: CASSPGGSWGNQPQHF. As DNA, the CDR3 is TGTGCCAGCAGCCCTGGAGGGAGCTGGGGCAATCAGCCCCAGCATTTT.

This clonotype showed up just a few times. This chain joins TRBV3-1 and TRBJ2-1; no clear D. This CDR3 is 15 amino acids long. The ends were cut back, 4 bases at V and 2 bases at J, with 12 bases in the middle. The germline V gene has CDR1 LGHDT and CDR2 YNNKEL (reference sequence). The CDR3 loop reads CASSPSSVTYNEQFF. The CDR3 nucleotides read TGTGCCAGCAGCCCAAGTAGTGTTACCTACAATGAGCAGTTCTTC.

To note about this clonotype: A much larger clone is a single base away; this may be a read error. The rearrangement links TRBV5-6 to TRBJ2-3; perhaps D is TRBD1 or TRBD2 (5 bases each). Germline CDR1 is SGHDT and CDR2 is YYEEEE. This CDR3 contains 15 residues. CDR3 region: CASSLARGRGDTQSF. CDR3 bases: TGTGCCAGCAGCTTGGCTCGGGGTAGGGGAGATACGCAGTCTTTT.